This T cell receptor beta chain stems from a study of naive and memory T cell subsets. The germline V gene encodes CDR1 MDHEN and CDR2 SYDVKM. V shed 4 bases, J shed 7 bases, and the junction held 11 bases outside the gene matches. The CDR3 is made up of 18 amino acids. The beta constant-region primer was an equimolar mix of two oligonucleotides covering TRBC1 and TRBC2. TCRdb fed the UMI-ligation and nested PCR reads into MiXCR, producing one record per CDR3 protein. The table shows 120,000 to 150,000 distinct CDR3 sequences, with about 18% occurring only once. The V gene is TRBV28, the J gene TRBJ2-2; 14 bases fit TRBD2. Sequenced sample: naive CD4+ T cells from blood. This TCR was recovered from a human donor in good health. CDR3 amino acids: CASSSGTSGSCGGGELFF. DNA of the CDR3: TGTGCCAGCAGTTCCGGGACTAGCGGGAGTTGTGGTGGCGGGGAGCTGTTTTTT.